This T cell receptor beta chain comes out of a study of Graves' ophthalmopathy and Graves' hyperthyroidism. Scientists amplified the TCR beta CDR3 regions from RNA transcripts. HTBI primers served in a first-round RT-PCR, which a second-round multiplex PCR followed. TCRdb recomputed calls from the multiplex PCR reads with MiXCR, one row per CDR3 protein. The table has about 500,000 distinct CDR3 sequences, approximately 14% seen once. This clonotype occurred many times. The source of this sequence is a woman aged 25 to 39 with Graves' ophthalmopathy. The specimen sequenced was blood.

CDR3 region: CSSLAGAGQETQYF. DNA for the CDR3: TGCAGTTCCTTAGCGGGAGCCGGCCAAGAGACCCAGTACTTC. V usage is TRBV20-1 and J usage is TRBJ2-5, with 9 bases aligning to TRBD2. The CDR3 loop spans 14 amino acids. The V segment lost 8 bases and the J segment 1 base; nucleotides outside the gene matches: 8. CDR1 is DFQATT, CDR2 SNEGSKA, per germline (reference sequence).